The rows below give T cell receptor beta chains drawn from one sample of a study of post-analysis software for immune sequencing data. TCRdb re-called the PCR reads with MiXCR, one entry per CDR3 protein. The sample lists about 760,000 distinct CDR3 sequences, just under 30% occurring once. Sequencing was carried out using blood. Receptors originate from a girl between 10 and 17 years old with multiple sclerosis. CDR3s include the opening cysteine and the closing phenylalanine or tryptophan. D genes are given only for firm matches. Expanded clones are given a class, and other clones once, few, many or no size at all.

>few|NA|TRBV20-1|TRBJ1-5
TGCAGTGCTAGCAAAAATCAGGGGACGGGCAATCAGCCCCAGCATTTT
CSASKNQGTGNQPQHF
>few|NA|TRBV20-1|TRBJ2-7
TGCAGTGCTAACCCGGGGCGGTCCTACGAGCAGTACTTC
CSANPGRSYEQYF
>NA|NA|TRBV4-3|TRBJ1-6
TGCGCCAGCAGCCAAGCAATCATTTACAGGGATAGCTCCTATAATTCACCCCTCCACTTT
CASSQAIIYRDSSYNSPLHF
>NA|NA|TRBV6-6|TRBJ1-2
TGTGCCAGCAGTGTAGCCGGGGGTCGGGGCTACACCTTC
CASSVAGGRGYTF
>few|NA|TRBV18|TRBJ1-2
TGTGCCAGCTCACCTGGGGCGGAAGGCTACACCTTC
CASSPGAEGYTF
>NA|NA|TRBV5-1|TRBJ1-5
TGCGCCAGCAGCGGGGGCGATGCCAATCAGCCCCAGCATTTT
CASSGGDANQPQHF
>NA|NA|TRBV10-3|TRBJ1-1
TGTGCCACGCGGGAAACGGTGACTGAAGCTTTCTTT
CATRETVTEAFF
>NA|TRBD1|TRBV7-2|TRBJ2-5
TGTGCCAGCAGCCCCTCGGTGGCAGGGGGCGGGGAGCAGTACTTC
CASSPSVAGGGEQYF
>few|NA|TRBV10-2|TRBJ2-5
TGCGCCAGCAGTGGCCCCGGACTATTACGAGAGCAGTACTTC
CASSGPGLLREQYF
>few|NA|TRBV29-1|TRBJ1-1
TGCAGCGTTCCAAACCCACAGGCCGCGAACACTGAAGCTTTCTTT
CSVPNPQAANTEAFF
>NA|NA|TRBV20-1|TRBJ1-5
TGCAGTGCGGCGTCCTGGGAGCCCCAGCATTTT
CSAASWEPQHF
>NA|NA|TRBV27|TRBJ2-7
TGTGCCAGCTCCCTTCGACGTGAACAGGGTACCTACGAGCAGTACTTC
CASSLRREQGTYEQYF
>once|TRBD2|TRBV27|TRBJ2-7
TGTGCCAGCAGTACTAGCGGGGGCTACAATGAGCAGTACTTC
CASSTSGGYNEQYF
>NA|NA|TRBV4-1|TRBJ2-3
TGCGCCAGCAGATGGGGGCGGACAGATACGCAGTATTTT
CASRWGRTDTQYF
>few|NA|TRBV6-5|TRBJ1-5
TGTGCCAGCAGTTACCGTACAGCCAATCAGCCCCAGCATTTT
CASSYRTANQPQHF
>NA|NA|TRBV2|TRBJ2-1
TGTGCCAGCAGTGAGATCGAAAAGGGACTTACCCTGGGGAGCTCCTACAATGAGCAGTTCTTC
CASSEIEKGLTLGSSYNEQFF
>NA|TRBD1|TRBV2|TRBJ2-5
TGTGCCAGCAGTCAAATCTCCTGGGACCCACAGGGGGAGACCCAGTACTTC
CASSQISWDPQGETQYF